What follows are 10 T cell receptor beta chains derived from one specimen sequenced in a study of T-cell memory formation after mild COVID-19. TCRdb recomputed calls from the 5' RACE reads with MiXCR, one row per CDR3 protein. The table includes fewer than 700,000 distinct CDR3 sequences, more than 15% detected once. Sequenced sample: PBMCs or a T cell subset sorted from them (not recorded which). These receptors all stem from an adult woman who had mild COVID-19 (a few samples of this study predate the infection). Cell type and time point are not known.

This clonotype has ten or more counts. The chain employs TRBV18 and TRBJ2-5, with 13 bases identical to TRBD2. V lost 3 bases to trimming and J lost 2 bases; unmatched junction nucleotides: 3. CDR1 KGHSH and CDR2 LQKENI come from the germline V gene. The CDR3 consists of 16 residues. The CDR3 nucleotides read TGTGCCAGCTCACCCCGACTAGCGGGAGGACAAGAGACCCAGTACTTC. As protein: CASSPRLAGGQETQYF.

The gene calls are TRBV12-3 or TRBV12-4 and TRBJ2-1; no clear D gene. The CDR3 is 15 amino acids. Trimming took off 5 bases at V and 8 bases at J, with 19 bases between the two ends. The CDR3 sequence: CASSPRRGRLDEQFF. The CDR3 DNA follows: TGTGCCAGCAGTCCCCGACGAGGTCGATTAGATGAGCAGTTCTTC.

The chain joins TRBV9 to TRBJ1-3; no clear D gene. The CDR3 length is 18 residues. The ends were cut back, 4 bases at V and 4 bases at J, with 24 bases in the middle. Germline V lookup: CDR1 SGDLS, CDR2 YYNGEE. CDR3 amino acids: CASSLRSGYLGSGNTIYF. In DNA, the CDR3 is TGTGCCAGCAGCTTACGCTCGGGGTATCTCGGCTCGGGAAACACCATATATTTT.

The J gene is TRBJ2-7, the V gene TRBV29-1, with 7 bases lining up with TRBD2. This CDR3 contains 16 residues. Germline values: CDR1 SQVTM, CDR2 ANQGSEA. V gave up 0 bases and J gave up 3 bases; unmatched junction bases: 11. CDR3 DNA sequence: TGCAGCGTTGAAGAACGTGGGGGAGGGGTGGACTACGAGCAGTACTTC. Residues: CSVEERGGGVDYEQYF.

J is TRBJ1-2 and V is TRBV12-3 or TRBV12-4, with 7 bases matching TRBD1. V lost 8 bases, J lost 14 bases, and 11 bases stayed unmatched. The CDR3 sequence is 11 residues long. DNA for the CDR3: TGTGCCAGCTCGGACCTGACAGGGCGTACCTTC. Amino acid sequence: CASSDLTGRTF.

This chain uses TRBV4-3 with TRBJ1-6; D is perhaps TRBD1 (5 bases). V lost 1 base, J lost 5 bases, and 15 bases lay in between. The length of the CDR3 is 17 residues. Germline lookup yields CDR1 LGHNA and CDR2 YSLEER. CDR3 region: CASSQGRGVGDNSPLHF. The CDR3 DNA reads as TGCGCCAGCAGCCAAGGCCGAGGGGTAGGGGATAATTCACCCCTCCACTTT.

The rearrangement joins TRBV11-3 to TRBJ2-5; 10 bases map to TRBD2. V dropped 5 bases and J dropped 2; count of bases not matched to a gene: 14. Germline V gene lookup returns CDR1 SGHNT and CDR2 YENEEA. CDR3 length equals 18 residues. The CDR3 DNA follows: TGTGCCAGCAGCCCCGGGACTAGCGCGCTTAGTGTACAAGAGACCCAGTACTTC. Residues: CASSPGTSALSVQETQYF.

The CDR3 DNA reads as TGTGCCACCAGTGCTCAGGGCTCCGATCAGCCCCAGCATTTT. Translation: CATSAQGSDQPQHF. This chain uses TRBV24-1 with TRBJ1-5; possibly TRBD1 for D (5 bases). CDR3 length equals 14 residues. Germline lookup yields CDR1 KGHDR and CDR2 SFDVKD. V was cut by 5 bases and J by 5 bases, with 12 bases left in between.

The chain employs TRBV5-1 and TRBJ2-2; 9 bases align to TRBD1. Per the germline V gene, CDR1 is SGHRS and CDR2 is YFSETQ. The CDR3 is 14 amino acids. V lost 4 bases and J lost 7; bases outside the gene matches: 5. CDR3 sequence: CASSTGGFGGELFF. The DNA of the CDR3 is TGCGCCAGCAGCACAGGGGGCTTTGGCGGGGAGCTGTTTTTT. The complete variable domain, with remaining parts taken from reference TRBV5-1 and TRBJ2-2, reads KAGVTQTPRYLIKTRGQQVTLSCSPISGHRSVSWYQQTPGQGLQFLFEYFSETQRNKGNFPGRFSGRQFSNSRSEMNVSTLELGDSALYLCASSTGGFGGELFFGEGSRLTVL.

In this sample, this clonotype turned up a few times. The CDR3 protein is CASSPLGTARTGNTIYF. The CDR3 DNA reads as TGTGCCAGCAGTCCACTAGGGACAGCTCGTACTGGAAACACCATATATTTT. J is TRBJ1-3 and V is TRBV27; 7 bases match TRBD1. Germline V lookup: CDR1 MNHEY, CDR2 SMNVEV (reference sequence). V dropped 5 bases and J dropped 2; count of bases not matched to a gene: 12. The CDR3 length is 17 residues.